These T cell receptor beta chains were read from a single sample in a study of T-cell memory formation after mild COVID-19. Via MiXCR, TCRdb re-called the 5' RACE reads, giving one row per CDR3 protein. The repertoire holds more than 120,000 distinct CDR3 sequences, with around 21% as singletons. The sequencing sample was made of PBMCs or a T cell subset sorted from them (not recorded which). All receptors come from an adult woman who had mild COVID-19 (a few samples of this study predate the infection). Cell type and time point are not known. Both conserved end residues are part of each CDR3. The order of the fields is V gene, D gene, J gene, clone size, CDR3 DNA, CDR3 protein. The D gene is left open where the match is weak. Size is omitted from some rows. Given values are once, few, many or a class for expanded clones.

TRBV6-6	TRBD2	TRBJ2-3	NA	TGTGCCAGCTGGGCTAGCGGGAGGGCGAGCACAGATACGCAGTATTTT	CASWASGRASTDTQYF
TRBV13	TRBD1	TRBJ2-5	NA	TGTGCCAGCAGCGGGGTCAGGGGGCGGTGGACCCAGTACTTC	CASSGVRGRWTQYF
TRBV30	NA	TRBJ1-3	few	TGTGCCTGGACATACGGGACTGGAAACACCATATATTTT	CAWTYGTGNTIYF
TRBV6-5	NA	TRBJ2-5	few	TGTGCCAGCAGTTACTCGTGGAACCAAGAGACCCAGTACTTC	CASSYSWNQETQYF
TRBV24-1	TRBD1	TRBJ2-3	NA	TGTGCCACCAGTGATTCGCCCGGGACAGGGGGCCGCACAGATACGCAGTATTTT	CATSDSPGTGGRTDTQYF
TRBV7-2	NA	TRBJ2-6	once	TGTGCCAGCAGCTTAGTGGTGACGGTGTCTGGGGCCAACGTCCTGACTTTC	CASSLVVTVSGANVLTF
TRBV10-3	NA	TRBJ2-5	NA	TGTGCCACCGCCCCGGACAGACAAGAGACCCAGTACTTC	CATAPDRQETQYF
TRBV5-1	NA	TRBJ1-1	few	TGCGCCAGCATGTTCGGGGGGCGCGGGAACACTGAAGCTTTCTTT	CASMFGGRGNTEAFF
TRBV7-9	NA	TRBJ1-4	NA	TGTGCCAGCAGCGTCGGGGCAAATGAAAAACTGTTTTTT	CASSVGANEKLFF
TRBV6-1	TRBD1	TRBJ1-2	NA	TGTGCCAGCAGGCCACCCCCCGGGACAGGGGCTAACTATGGCTACACCTTC	CASRPPPGTGANYGYTF
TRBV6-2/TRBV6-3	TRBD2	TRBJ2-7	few	TGTGCCAGCAGTTTTCGAAAGCGGGAGCGAGTCGAGCAGTACTTC	CASSFRKRERVEQYF